The clone carrying this TCR beta chain was counted between two and nine times. Antigen specificity is unknown. The time point here: pre-sensitization, week 0. Treatment meaning: therapeutic diphenylcyclopropenone sensitization with weekly scalp DPC. Donation of samples came from alopecia patients who were 18 to 70 years old and suitable for DPC. Total RNA was isolated from unfractionated whole blood. This sample was taken from a study of human T cells and chemical hapten exposure. Study results and caveats: With alopecia, donors may have immune responses unlike healthy people's.

Via MiXCR, TCRdb re-called the RACE reads, giving one row per CDR3 protein. The sample shows over 300,000 distinct CDR3 sequences, roughly 4.6% of them seen only once. The germline V gene has CDR1 SQVTM and CDR2 ANQGSEA. Trimming took 3 bases from V and 1 from J, leaving 12 bases between them. The CDR3 runs to 14 residues. This receptor was obtained from a woman aged 50 to 65 with alopecia areata. Some clones in this sample may be carry-over from other donors' samples. This chain links TRBV29-1 with TRBJ1-2; D might be TRBD1 (6 bases). This specimen was whole blood, taken in connection with sensitization to the hapten diphenylcyclopropenone (DPC). The CDR3 region has the DNA TGCAGCGTTGACTCCGGACAGCTTAACTATGGCTACACCTTC. Its protein product is CSVDSGQLNYGYTF.